This TCR beta chain stems from a study of T cell responses to AZD1222 COVID-19 vaccine. Study overall: Second doses were pooled across both intervals (about 4 or about 12 weeks). Study results and limitations: There were repertoire samples only from the period after the peak T cell response.

The CDR3 loop spans 12 amino acids. Clones were sequenced by immunoSEQ multiplex PCR, and TCRdb holds only the in-frame ones, with some missing. Here the sample spans over 100,000 clones, around 90% being singletons. As regards this clone: The antigen remains undetermined.

Source: peripheral blood, taken on day 0 of AZD1222 vaccination. J is TRBJ1-2 and V is TRBV21-1; the table's D call TRBD1 went unverified against the DNA. TRBV21-1 is annotated as a pseudogene. The clonotype comes from an adult in good health. The CDR3 sequence: CASSRQGVGYTF. The CDR3 DNA reads TGTGCCAGCAGCAGACAGGGGGTTGGCTACACCTTC.